The present T cell receptor (beta chain) was sequenced within a study of cytomegalovirus exposure and HLA in healthy donors. Whole-study findings and limits: In an earlier analysis, productive rearrangement rates for most beta V segments clustered near 87% or 30%. Researchers reported in a later analysis that common viral pathogens appeared linked to several top clusters. TCR beta chain V- and J-gene trimming was linked, in a later analysis, to a missense variant in DCLRE1C.

In the PCR, 60 Vbeta and 13 Jbeta primers were used. Here immunoSEQ multiplex PCR was the method, and the copy in TCRdb shows in-frame clones only, minus some. The profile shows about 190,000 clones, approximately 85% of them singletons. Germline V gene lookup returns CDR1 SGHNT and CDR2 YENEEA. The J segment lost 7 bases and the V segment lost 3 bases, leaving 4 bases of the junction unmatched. The CDR3 is 14 residues long. Worth noting for this clone: Its target is unknown.

The chain recombines TRBV11-3 with TRBJ2-1; 9 nucleotides align to TRBD2. The TCR comes from a man between 18 and 29 years old in good health and CMV-seronegative. The sequencing input was PBMCs. CDR3 sequence: CASSFSGLANEQFF. CDR3 DNA sequence: TGTGCCAGCAGCTTCTCGGGACTAGCAAATGAGCAGTTCTTC.